In this sample, the clone carrying this TCR beta chain turned up a few times. Its specificity is unknown. The data belong to a study of radiation and T cells in renal cell carcinoma. Looking at the study overall: Nephrectomy followed 15 Gy stereotactic body radiation by 4 weeks.

The time point is: baseline pretreatment blood. Regarding treatment: 15 Gy SBRT to primary tumor, nephrectomy 4 weeks later. This renal cell carcinoma was of the clear cell type. The CDR3 contains 13 residues. V was pared by 1 base and J by 6 bases, with 9 bases between. Germline CDR1 and CDR2: SEHNR and FQNEAQ (reference sequence). Assay: immunoSEQ multiplex PCR; the TCRdb copy retains only in-frame clones and omits some. Among roughly 100,000 clones listed, 82% were seen once. Overall study results and limits: Pretreatment tumor biopsies were lacking, so baseline clonotypes are unknown. In blood, top tumor clones expanded by 2 weeks, shrinking by 4.

This material consisted of blood, taken from a patient whose treatment included radiotherapy and nephrectomy. This TCR was recovered from a man aged 60-69 years with renal cell carcinoma. The chain recombines TRBV7-9 with TRBJ1-2, with TRBD1 as a possible D gene (6 bases). The CDR3 sequence: CASSLDRADGYTF. Written as DNA, the CDR3 is TGTGCCAGCAGCTTAGACAGGGCTGATGGCTACACCTTC.